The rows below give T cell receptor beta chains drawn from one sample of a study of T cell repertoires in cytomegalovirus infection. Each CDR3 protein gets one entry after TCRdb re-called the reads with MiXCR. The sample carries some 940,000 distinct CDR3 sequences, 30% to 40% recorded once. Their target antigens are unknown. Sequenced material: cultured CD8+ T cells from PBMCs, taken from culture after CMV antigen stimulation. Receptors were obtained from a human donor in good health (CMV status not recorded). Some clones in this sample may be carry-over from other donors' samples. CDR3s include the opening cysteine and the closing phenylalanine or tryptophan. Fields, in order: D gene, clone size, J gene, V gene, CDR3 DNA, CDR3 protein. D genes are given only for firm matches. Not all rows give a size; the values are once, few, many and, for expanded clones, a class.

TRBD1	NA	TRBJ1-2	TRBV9	TGTGTCAGCAGCTCAACCTCTAACCGGGACAGATCTCGGGTTGGCTACACCTTC	CVSSSTSNRDRSRVGYTF
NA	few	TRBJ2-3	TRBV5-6	TGTGCCAGCGGATATGGGGGACTTTTAACAGATACGCAGTATTTT	CASGYGGLLTDTQYF
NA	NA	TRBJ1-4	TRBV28	TGTGCCAGCAGTTTCCGAGTCCTGGGGGCAGGATTTGAAAAACTGTTTTTT	CASSFRVLGAGFEKLFF
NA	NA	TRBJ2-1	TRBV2	TGTGCCAGCAGCCCTCCGCTTAGCTCCTACAATGAGCAGTTCTTC	CASSPPLSSYNEQFF
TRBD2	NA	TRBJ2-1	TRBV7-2	TGTGCCAGCAGCTTAGAGGGACTAGCGGGAGATGAGCAGTTCTTC	CASSLEGLAGDEQFF
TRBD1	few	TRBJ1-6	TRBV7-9	TGTGCCAGCAGCTTAGTGGGACAGGGTAATTCACCCCTCCACTTT	CASSLVGQGNSPLHF
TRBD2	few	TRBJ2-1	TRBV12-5	TGTGCTACTAGCGGGGGCCACTACAATGAGCAGTTCTTC	CATSGGHYNEQFF
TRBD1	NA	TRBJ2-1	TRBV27	TGTGCCAGCAGTTGGGCCAGGGGGAAGGTGGGGTGGGATGAGCAGTTCTTC	CASSWARGKVGWDEQFF
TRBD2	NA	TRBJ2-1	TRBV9	TGTGCCAGCAGCGTATCCGGGCGGGGGAGGTCCGGTGAGCAGTTCTTC	CASSVSGRGRSGEQFF
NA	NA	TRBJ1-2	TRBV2	TGTGCCAGCATAAGGCGGGCTCTCGGCTACACCTTC	CASIRRALGYTF
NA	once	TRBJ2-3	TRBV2	TGTGCCAGCAGTGAACAAAGGGTTTTTAGCACAGATACGCAGTATTTT	CASSEQRVFSTDTQYF
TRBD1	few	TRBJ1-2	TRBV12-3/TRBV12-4	TGTGCCAGCAGTCTTGCCGGACAGGGGAGGGATAGGGGCTATGGCTACACCTTC	CASSLAGQGRDRGYGYTF
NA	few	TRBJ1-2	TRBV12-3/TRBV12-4	TGTGCCAGCAGCATAGCAGGGATCTATGGCTACACCTTC	CASSIAGIYGYTF
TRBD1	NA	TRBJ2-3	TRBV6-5	TGTGCCAGCAGTCGCATTGCAGGGGGCGCTTCAGATACGCAGTATTTT	CASSRIAGGASDTQYF
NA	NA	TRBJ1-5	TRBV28	TGTGCCAGCAGTTTTCCGGAGCTCAATCAGCCCCAGCATTTT	CASSFPELNQPQHF
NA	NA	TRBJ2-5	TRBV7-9	TGTGCCAGCAGCTTAGGTTGGGAGGCCTTTACGGAGACCCAGTACTTC	CASSLGWEAFTETQYF
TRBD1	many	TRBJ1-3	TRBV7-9	TGTGCCAGCTCAGGGGGCCTCTCTGGAAACACCATATATTTT	CASSGGLSGNTIYF
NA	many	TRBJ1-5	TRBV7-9	TGTGCCAGCAGCTTAGCCAATCAGCCCCAGCATTTT	CASSLANQPQHF
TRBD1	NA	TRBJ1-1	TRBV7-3	TGTGCCAGCAGCTCCAAGCGGCAGGGGGCGAGCACTGAAGCTTTCTTT	CASSSKRQGASTEAFF
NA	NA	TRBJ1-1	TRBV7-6	TGTGCCAGCAGCTTAGAGGGAGGGTGGGACACTGAAGCTTTCTTT	CASSLEGGWDTEAFF
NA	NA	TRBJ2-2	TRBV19	TGTGCCAGTAGCCCTTTTGCGGGCGGGGAGCTGTTTTTT	CASSPFAGGELFF
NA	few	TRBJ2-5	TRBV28	TGTGCCATCAAGTTGGGGGGCGCAGAGACCCAGTACTTC	CAIKLGGAETQYF
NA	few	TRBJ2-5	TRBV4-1	TGCGCCAGCAGCCAAGTGGGGGGATGGGAGACCCAGTACTTC	CASSQVGGWETQYF
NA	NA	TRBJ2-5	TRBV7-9	TGTGCCAGCAGTAACACTAGGGTATGGGAGACCCAGTACTTC	CASSNTRVWETQYF
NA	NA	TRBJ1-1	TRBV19	TGTGCCAGTAGTATAGATCGGCGGGACCGATCCACTGAAGCTTTCTTT	CASSIDRRDRSTEAFF
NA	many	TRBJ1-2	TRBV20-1	TGCAGTGCTCGAGACAGACCTTATGGCTACACCTTC	CSARDRPYGYTF